This TCR beta chain was captured by sequencing in a study of early T cells in non-severe SARS-CoV-2 infection. For the study at large: Sequenced material consisted of bulk RNA (from unsorted whole blood), and chains were unpaired.

General study results and limits: Anti-spike CD8 responses were favored by VDJdb matching, which missed private and CD4 specificities.

Germline lookup yields CDR1 GTSNPN and CDR2 SVGIG (reference sequence). The V end was cut by 4 bases, the J end by 6 bases, with 13 bases between. The CDR3 is 12 residues long. Unique molecular identifiers tagged individual cDNA molecules. TCRdb ran MiXCR on the 5' RACE reads and lists one entry per CDR3 protein. The table shows over 30,000 distinct CDR3 sequences, with 4.5% to 6% occurring only once. A few counts support this clonotype. Antigen specificity is unknown. The sequencing input was whole blood. This clonotype was sampled from an adult who was a healthcare worker with PCR-confirmed SARS-CoV-2 infection or an uninfected control (not recorded which). V usage is TRBV30 and J usage is TRBJ2-7, with D unclear. The CDR3 DNA is TGTGCCTGGACCCCTCAGAATACCGAGCAGTACTTC. Protein sequence: CAWTPQNTEQYF.